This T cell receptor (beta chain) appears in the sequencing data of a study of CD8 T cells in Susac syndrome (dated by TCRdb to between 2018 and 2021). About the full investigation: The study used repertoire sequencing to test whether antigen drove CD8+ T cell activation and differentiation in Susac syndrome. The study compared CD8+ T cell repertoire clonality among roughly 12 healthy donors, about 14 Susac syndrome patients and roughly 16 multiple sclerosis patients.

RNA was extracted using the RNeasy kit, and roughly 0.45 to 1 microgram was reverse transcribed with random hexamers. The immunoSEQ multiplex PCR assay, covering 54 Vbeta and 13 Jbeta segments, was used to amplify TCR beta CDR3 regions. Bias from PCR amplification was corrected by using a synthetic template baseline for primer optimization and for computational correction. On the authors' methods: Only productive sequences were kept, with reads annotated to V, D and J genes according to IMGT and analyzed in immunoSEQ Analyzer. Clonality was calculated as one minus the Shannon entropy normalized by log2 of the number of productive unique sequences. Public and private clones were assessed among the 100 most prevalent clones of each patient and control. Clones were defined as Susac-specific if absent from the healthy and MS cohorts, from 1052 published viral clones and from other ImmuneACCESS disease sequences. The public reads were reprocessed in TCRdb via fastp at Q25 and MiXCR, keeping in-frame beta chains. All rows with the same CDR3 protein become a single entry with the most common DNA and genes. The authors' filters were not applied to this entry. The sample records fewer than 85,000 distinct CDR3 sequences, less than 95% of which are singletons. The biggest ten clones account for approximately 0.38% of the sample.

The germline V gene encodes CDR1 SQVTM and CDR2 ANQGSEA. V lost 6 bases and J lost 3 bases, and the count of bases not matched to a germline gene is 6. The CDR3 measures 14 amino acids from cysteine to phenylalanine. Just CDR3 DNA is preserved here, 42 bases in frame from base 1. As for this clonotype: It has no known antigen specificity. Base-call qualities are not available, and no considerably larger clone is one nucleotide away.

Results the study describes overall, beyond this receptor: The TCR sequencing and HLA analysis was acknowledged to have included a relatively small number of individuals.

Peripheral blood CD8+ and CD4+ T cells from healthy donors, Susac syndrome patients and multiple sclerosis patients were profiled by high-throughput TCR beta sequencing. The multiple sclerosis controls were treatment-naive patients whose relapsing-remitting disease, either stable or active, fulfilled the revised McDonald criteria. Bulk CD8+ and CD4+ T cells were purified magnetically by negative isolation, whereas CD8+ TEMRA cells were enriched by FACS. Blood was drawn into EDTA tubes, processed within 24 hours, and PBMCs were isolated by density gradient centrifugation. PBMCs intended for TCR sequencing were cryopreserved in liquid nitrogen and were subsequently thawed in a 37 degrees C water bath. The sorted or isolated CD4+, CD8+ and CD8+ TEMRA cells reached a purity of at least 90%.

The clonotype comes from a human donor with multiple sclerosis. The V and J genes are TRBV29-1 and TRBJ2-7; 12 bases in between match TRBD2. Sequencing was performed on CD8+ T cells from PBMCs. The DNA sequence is TGCAGCGTCGGGGGGACTAGCGGGCACTACGAGCAGTACTTC. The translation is CSVGGTSGHYEQYF.